Listed below are T cell receptor beta chains from one sample, sequenced in a study of blood T cells in healthy people across ages. A single record per CDR3 protein comes from TCRdb applying MiXCR to the 5' RACE reads. The sample has approximately 1.5 million distinct CDR3 sequences; 30% to 35% are singletons. Sequenced: blood. These receptors all come from a woman aged 25 to 45 in good health. Both conserved end residues are part of each CDR3. D genes are given only for firm matches. Expanded clones get a size class; other rows say once, few or many, or leave the size out.

D: .; J: TRBJ2-3; V: TRBV20-1; length: 13; size: .; CDR3: CSARGRKVDTQYF; DNA: TGCAGTGCTAGAGGCAGGAAGGTGGATACGCAGTATTTT
D: TRBD2; J: TRBJ2-3; V: TRBV20-1; length: 14; size: once; CDR3: CSAGLAGARDTQYF; DNA: TGCAGTGCTGGACTAGCGGGAGCCAGAGATACGCAGTATTTT
D: .; J: TRBJ1-2; V: TRBV10-1; length: 13; size: .; CDR3: CASSDNTYYGYTF; DNA: TGCGCCAGCAGTGATAACACGTACTATGGCTACACCTTC
D: .; J: TRBJ2-1; V: TRBV6-2/TRBV6-3; length: 16; size: .; CDR3: CASSYSAGGSYNEQFF; DNA: TGTGCCAGCAGTTACTCGGCGGGTGGCTCCTACAATGAGCAGTTCTTC
D: TRBD2; J: TRBJ2-5; V: TRBV18; length: 16; size: .; CDR3: CASSPLLAGDGETQYF; DNA: TGTGCCAGCTCACCCCTACTAGCGGGGGACGGAGAGACCCAGTACTTC
D: TRBD2; J: TRBJ2-1; V: TRBV11-2; length: 16; size: few; CDR3: CASSSLSGRGMNEQFF; DNA: TGTGCCAGCAGCTCACTTAGCGGGAGGGGTATGAATGAGCAGTTCTTC
D: .; J: TRBJ1-1; V: TRBV20-1; length: 11; size: .; CDR3: CSAFLTGWGFF; DNA: TGCAGTGCTTTTCTGACCGGCTGGGGTTTCTTT
D: .; J: TRBJ1-1; V: TRBV3-1; length: 13; size: .; CDR3: CASSQDVHAEAFF; DNA: TGTGCCAGCAGCCAAGATGTCCACGCTGAAGCTTTCTTT
D: .; J: TRBJ2-7; V: TRBV10-2; length: 18; size: .; CDR3: CASSEPPAFGTESYEQYF; DNA: TGCGCCAGCAGTGAGCCTCCGGCTTTTGGCACCGAGTCCTACGAGCAGTACTTC
D: .; J: TRBJ1-6; V: TRBV9; length: 15; size: few; CDR3: CASSAGATYNSPLHF; DNA: TGTGCCAGCAGCGCTGGGGCAACATATAATTCACCCCTCCACTTT
D: .; J: TRBJ2-1; V: TRBV7-2; length: 14; size: .; CDR3: CASSFPGLRDGQFF; DNA: TGTGCCAGCAGCTTCCCGGGCCTCCGGGACGGGCAGTTCTTC
D: .; J: TRBJ2-5; V: TRBV29-1; length: 13; size: many; CDR3: CSVELGQGETQYF; DNA: TGCAGCGTTGAATTGGGCCAGGGAGAGACCCAGTACTTC
D: TRBD1; J: TRBJ1-1; V: TRBV12-3/TRBV12-4; length: 14; size: many; CDR3: CASSSPGTGTEAFF; DNA: TGTGCCAGCAGTTCCCCCGGGACAGGGACTGAAGCTTTCTTT
D: .; J: TRBJ1-1; V: TRBV4-1; length: 17; size: .; CDR3: CASNSPVGDSTANEAFF; DNA: TGCGCCAGCAATTCTCCGGTGGGGGATTCCACTGCTAATGAAGCTTTCTTT
D: TRBD1; J: TRBJ2-6; V: TRBV27; length: 18; size: many; CDR3: CASSRRDRGRAGANVLTF; DNA: TGTGCCAGCAGCCGTCGGGACAGGGGTAGGGCTGGGGCCAACGTCCTGACTTTC
D: TRBD2; J: TRBJ2-5; V: TRBV4-1; length: 16; size: many; CDR3: CASSQGLAGGMETQYF; DNA: TGCGCCAGCAGCCAAGGGCTAGCGGGAGGGATGGAGACCCAGTACTTC
D: TRBD1; J: TRBJ1-2; V: TRBV10-1; length: 13; size: .; CDR3: CASGQDRASGYTF; DNA: TGCGCCAGCGGACAGGACAGGGCTTCTGGCTACACCTTC
D: TRBD2; J: TRBJ2-1; V: TRBV20-1; length: 14; size: .; CDR3: CSARLAGGRNEQFF; DNA: TGCAGTGCTCGACTAGCGGGAGGTCGGAATGAGCAGTTCTTC
D: .; J: TRBJ2-2; V: TRBV5-1; length: 14; size: .; CDR3: CASSYEANTGGLFF; DNA: TGCGCCAGCAGCTATGAAGCGAACACCGGGGGGCTGTTTTTT
D: TRBD2; J: TRBJ2-7; V: TRBV10-3; length: 13; size: many; CDR3: CAIKGGSGNEQYF; DNA: TGTGCCATCAAGGGAGGGAGCGGGAACGAGCAGTACTTC
D: .; J: TRBJ2-3; V: TRBV5-1; length: 11; size: .; CDR3: CASSPGQFQYF; DNA: TGCGCCAGCAGCCCTGGACAGTTTCAGTATTTT
D: TRBD2; J: TRBJ2-3; V: TRBV20-1; length: 17; size: .; CDR3: CSARDPWSGGAPDTQYF; DNA: TGCAGTGCTAGAGATCCGTGGAGCGGGGGGGCCCCAGATACGCAGTATTTT
D: .; J: TRBJ1-5; V: TRBV15; length: 15; size: .; CDR3: CATSSYRASNQPQHF; DNA: TGTGCCACCAGCAGTTACAGGGCTAGCAATCAGCCCCAGCATTTT
D: TRBD2; J: TRBJ2-1; V: TRBV20-1; length: 17; size: few; CDR3: CSAVIPTGGRDRNEQFF; DNA: TGCAGTGCCGTCATTCCGACCGGCGGGAGGGATAGGAATGAGCAGTTCTTC
D: .; J: TRBJ2-7; V: TRBV30; length: 13; size: .; CDR3: CAWSSSGNYEQYF; DNA: TGTGCCTGGAGTTCTAGTGGCAACTACGAGCAGTACTTC
D: TRBD1; J: TRBJ1-2; V: TRBV9; length: 20; size: .; CDR3: CASSVGVLGTGASTNYGHTF; DNA: TGTGCCAGCAGCGTAGGTGTATTGGGGACAGGGGCCTCAACTAACTATGGCCACACCTTC
D: .; J: TRBJ1-4; V: TRBV9; length: 14; size: once; CDR3: CASTPDATNEKLFF; DNA: TGTGCCAGCACCCCGGATGCAACTAATGAAAAACTGTTTTTT
D: .; J: TRBJ1-5; V: TRBV24-1; length: 16; size: .; CDR3: CATSDSQGYSNQPQHF; DNA: TGTGCCACCAGTGACTCCCAGGGGTATAGCAATCAGCCCCAGCATTTT
D: TRBD2; J: TRBJ2-5; V: TRBV20-1; length: 15; size: .; CDR3: CSARRTSGRIETQYF; DNA: TGCAGTGCTAGAAGGACTAGCGGGAGAATTGAGACCCAGTACTTC
D: .; J: TRBJ1-5; V: TRBV16; length: 15; size: .; CDR3: CASSQTRVGNQPQHF; DNA: TGTGCCAGCAGCCAAACGAGGGTGGGCAATCAGCCCCAGCATTTT
D: TRBD2; J: TRBJ2-3; V: TRBV27; length: 14; size: .; CDR3: CASSRSGGGNTQYF; DNA: TGTGCCAGCAGTCGTAGCGGGGGGGGAAATACGCAGTATTTT
D: .; J: TRBJ1-4; V: TRBV7-6; length: 17; size: .; CDR3: CASSPGTVVATNEKLFF; DNA: TGTGCCAGCAGCCCTGGGACCGTAGTTGCAACTAATGAAAAACTGTTTTTT